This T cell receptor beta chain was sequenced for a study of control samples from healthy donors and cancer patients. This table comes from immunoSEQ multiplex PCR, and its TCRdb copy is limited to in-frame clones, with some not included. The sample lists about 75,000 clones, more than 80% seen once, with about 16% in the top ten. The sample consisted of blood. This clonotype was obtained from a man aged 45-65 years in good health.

The CDR3 nucleotides read TGTGCCAGCAGCGGGGGACGCCTCCAAGAGACCCAGTACTTC. Protein: CASSGGRLQETQYF. This chain links TRBV9 with TRBJ2-5; D possibly uses TRBD1 or TRBD2 (5 bases each). V was trimmed by 3 bases and J by 1 base, leaving 10 bases between them. Germline V lookup: CDR1 SGDLS, CDR2 YYNGEE. CDR3 size: 14 residues.